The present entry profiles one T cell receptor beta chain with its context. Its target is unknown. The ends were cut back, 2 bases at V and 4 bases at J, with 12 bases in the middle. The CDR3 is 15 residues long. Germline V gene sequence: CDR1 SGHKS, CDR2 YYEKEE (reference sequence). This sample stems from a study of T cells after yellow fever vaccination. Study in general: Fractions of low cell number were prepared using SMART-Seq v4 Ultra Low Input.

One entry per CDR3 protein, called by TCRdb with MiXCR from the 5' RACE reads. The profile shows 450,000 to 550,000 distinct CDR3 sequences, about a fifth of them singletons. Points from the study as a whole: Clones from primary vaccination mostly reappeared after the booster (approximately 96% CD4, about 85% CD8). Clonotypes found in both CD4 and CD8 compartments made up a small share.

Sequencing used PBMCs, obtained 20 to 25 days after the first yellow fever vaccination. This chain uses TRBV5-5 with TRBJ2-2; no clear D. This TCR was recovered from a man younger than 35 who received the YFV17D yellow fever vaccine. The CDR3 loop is CASSFSETVTGELFF. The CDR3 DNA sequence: TGTGCCAGCAGCTTCTCCGAGACGGTCACCGGGGAGCTGTTTTTT. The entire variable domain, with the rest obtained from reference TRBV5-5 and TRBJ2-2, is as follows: DAGVTQSPTHLIKTRGQQVTLRCSPISGHKSVSWYQQVLGQGPQFIFQYYEKEERGRGNFPDRFSARQFPNYSSELNVNALLLGDSALYLCASSFSETVTGELFFGEGSRLTVL.